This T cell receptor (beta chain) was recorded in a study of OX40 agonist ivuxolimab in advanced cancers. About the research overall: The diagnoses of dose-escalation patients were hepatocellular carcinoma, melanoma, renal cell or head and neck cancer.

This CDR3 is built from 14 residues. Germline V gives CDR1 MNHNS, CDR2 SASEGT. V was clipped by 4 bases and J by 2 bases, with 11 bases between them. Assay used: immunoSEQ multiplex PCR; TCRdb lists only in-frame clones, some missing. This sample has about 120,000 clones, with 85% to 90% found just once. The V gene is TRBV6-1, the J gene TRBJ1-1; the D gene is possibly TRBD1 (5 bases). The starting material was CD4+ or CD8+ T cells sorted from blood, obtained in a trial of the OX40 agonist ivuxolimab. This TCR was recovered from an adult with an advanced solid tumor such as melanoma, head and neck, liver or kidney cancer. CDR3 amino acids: CASSAPGGNTEAFF. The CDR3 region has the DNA TGTGCCAGCAGTGCACCCGGGGGTAACACTGAAGCTTTCTTT.